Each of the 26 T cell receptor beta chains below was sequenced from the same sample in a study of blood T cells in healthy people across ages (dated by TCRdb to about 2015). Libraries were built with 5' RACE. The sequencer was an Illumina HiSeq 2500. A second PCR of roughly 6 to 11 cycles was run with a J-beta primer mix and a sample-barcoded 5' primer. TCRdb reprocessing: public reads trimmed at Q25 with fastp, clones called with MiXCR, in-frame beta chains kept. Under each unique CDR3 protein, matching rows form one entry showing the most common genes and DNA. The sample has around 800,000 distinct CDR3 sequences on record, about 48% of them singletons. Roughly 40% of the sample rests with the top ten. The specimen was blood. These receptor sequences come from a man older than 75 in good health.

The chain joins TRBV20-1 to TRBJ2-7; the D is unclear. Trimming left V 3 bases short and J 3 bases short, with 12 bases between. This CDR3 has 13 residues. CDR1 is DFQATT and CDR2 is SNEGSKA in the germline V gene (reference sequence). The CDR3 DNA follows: TGCAGTGCTAGGGCCTCGGTGGACTACGAGCAGTACTTC. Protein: CSARASVDYEQYF.

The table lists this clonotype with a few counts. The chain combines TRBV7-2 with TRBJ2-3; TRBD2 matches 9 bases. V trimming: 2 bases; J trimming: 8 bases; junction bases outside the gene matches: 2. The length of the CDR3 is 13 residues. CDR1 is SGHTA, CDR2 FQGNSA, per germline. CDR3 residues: CASSLPGLATQYF. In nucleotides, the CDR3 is TGTGCCAGCAGCTTACCGGGACTAGCTACGCAGTATTTT.

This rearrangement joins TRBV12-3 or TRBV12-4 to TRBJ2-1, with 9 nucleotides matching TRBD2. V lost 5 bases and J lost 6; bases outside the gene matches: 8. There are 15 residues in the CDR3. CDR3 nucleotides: TGTGCCAGCAGTCGGGGAAGAGCGGGAGGCAATGAGCAGTTCTTC. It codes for CASSRGRAGGNEQFF.

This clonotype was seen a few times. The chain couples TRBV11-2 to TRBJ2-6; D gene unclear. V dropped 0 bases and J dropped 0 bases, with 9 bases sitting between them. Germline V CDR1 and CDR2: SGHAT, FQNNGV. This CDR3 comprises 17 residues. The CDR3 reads CASSLDQRVSGANVLTF. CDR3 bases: TGTGCCAGCAGCTTAGATCAAAGGGTCTCTGGGGCCAACGTCCTGACTTTC.

CDR3 loop: CASSLTGNPTDTQYF. The CDR3 DNA is TGCGCCAGCAGCTTGACAGGAAACCCCACAGATACGCAGTATTTT. The J gene is TRBJ2-3, the V gene TRBV5-1; perhaps TRBD1 as D (5 bases). The CDR3 consists of 15 residues. V gave up 1 base and J gave up 2 bases, with 11 bases separating them. Per the germline V gene, CDR1 is SGHRS and CDR2 is YFSETQ.

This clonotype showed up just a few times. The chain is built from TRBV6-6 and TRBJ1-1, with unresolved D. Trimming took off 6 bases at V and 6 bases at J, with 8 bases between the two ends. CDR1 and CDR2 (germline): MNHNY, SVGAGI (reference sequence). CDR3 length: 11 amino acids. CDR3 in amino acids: CASSRLAEAFF. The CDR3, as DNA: TGTGCCAGCAGCCGTCTAGCTGAAGCTTTCTTT.

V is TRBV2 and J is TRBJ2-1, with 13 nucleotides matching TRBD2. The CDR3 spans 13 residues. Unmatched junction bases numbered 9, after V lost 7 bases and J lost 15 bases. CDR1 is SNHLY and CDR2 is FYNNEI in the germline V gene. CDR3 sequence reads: CASTRTSGSLRFF. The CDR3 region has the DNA TGTGCCAGCACCAGGACTAGCGGGAGTTTGCGGTTCTTC.

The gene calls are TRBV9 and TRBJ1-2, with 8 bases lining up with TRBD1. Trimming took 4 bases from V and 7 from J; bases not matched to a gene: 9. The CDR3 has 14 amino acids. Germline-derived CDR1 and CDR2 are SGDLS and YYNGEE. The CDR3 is CASSPQQGVFGYTF. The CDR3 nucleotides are TGTGCCAGCAGCCCTCAACAGGGGGTATTTGGCTACACCTTC.

As DNA, the CDR3 is TGTGCCAGCAGCGCTGGGCTGTTTCAAGAGACCCAGTACTTC. This encodes CASSAGLFQETQYF. The chain joins TRBV6-6 to TRBJ2-5; no definite D call. The CDR3 is 14 residues long. The ends were cut back, 6 bases at V and 2 bases at J, with 13 bases in the middle. In germline, CDR1 is MNHNY, CDR2 SVGAGI (reference sequence).

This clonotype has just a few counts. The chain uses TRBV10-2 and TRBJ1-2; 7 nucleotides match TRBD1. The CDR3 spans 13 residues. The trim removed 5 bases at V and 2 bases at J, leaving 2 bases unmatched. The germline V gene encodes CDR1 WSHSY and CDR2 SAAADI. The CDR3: CASSQQGNYGYTF. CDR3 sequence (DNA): TGCGCCAGCAGTCAACAGGGGAACTATGGCTACACCTTC.

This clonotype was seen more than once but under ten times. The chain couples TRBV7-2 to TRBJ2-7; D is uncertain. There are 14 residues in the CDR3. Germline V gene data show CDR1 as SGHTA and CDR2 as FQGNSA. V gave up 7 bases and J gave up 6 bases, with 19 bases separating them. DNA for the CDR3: TGTGCCAGCACAGTACGGGCCCAATTCTCCGAGCAGTACTTC. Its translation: CASTVRAQFSEQYF.

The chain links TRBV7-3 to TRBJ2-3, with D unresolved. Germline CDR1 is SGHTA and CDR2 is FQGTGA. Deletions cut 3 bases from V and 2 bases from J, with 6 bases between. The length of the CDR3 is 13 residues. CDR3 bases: TGTGCCAGCAGCTTGGCCATCACAGATACGCAGTATTTT. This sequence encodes CASSLAITDTQYF.

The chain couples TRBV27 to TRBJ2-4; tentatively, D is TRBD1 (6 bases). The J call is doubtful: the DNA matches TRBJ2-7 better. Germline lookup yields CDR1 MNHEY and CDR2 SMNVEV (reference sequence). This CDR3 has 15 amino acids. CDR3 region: CASSNRDTLPGEQYF. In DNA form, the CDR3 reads TGTGCCAGCAGCAACCGGGACACCTTACCGGGCGAGCAGTACTTC.

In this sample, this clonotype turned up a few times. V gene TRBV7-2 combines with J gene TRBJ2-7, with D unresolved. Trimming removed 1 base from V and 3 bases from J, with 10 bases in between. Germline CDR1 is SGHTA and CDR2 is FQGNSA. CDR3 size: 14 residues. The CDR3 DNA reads TGTGCCAGCAGCTTAGGAACAGCTTACTACGAGCAGTACTTC. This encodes CASSLGTAYYEQYF.

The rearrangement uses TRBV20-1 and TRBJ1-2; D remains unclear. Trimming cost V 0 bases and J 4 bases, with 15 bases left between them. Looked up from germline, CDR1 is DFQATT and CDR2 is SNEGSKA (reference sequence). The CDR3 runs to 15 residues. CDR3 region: CSARDHKGRGYGYTF. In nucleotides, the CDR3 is TGCAGTGCTAGAGATCACAAAGGGCGGGGCTATGGCTACACCTTC.

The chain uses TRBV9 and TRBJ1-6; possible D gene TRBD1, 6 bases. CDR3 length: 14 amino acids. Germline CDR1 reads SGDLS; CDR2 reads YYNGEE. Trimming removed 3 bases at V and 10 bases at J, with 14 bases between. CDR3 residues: CASSAREGGSPLHF. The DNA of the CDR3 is TGTGCCAGCAGCGCCCGAGAAGGGGGATCACCCCTCCACTTT.

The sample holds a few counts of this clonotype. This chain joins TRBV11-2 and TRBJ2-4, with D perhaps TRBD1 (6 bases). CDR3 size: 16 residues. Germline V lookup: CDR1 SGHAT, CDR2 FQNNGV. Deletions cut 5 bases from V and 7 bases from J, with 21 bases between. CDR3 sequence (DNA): TGTGCCAGCAGCCCGGCAACCGGGACACACCATAACATTCAGTACTTC. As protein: CASSPATGTHHNIQYF.

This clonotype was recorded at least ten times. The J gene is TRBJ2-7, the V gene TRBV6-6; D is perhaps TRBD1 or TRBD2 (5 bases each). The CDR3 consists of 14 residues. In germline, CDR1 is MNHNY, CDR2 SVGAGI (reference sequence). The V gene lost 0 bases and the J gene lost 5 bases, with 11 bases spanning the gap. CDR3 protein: CASSYSEWGNEQYF. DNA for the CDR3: TGTGCCAGCAGTTACTCAGAGTGGGGGAACGAGCAGTACTTC.

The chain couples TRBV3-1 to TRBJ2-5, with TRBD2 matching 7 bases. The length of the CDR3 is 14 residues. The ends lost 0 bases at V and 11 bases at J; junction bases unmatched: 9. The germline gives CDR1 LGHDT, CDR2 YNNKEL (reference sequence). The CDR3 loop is CASSQEAVAGEQYF. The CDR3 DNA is TGTGCCAGCAGCCAAGAGGCCGTTGCGGGGGAGCAGTACTTC.

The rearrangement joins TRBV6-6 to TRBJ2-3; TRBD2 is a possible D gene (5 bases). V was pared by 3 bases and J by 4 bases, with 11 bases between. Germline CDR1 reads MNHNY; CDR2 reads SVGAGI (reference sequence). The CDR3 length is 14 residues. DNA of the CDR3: TGTGCCAGCAGTTATTCTCAACTAGCAGATACGCAGTATTTT. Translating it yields CASSYSQLADTQYF.

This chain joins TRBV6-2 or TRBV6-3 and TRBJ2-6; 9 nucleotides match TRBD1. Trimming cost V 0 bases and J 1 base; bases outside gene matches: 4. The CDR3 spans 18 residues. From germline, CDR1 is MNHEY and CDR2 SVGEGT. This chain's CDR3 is CASSYSNRGRSGANVLTF. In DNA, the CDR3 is TGTGCCAGCAGTTACTCGAACAGGGGGCGATCTGGGGCCAACGTCCTGACTTTC.

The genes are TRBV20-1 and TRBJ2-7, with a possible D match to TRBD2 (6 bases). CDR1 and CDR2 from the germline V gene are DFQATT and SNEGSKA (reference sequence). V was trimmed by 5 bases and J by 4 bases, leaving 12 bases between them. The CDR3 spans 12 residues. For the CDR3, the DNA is TGCAGTGCTTTAAGCGGGTCGTACGAGCAGTACTTC. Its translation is CSALSGSYEQYF.

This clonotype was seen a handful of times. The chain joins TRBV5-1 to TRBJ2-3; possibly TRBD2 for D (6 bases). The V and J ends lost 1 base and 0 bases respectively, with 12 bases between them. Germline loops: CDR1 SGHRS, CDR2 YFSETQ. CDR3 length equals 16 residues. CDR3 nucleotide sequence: TGCGCCAGCAGCTTGAGTGGCGGGACTAGCACAGATACGCAGTATTTT. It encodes CASSLSGGTSTDTQYF.

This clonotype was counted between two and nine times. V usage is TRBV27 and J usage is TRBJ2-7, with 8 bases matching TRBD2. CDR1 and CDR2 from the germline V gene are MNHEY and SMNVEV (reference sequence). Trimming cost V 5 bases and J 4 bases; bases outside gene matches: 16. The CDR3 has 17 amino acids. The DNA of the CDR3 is TGTGCCAGCAGTCCCTCGGGTCATTCGGCGGGAGGTTACGAGCAGTACTTC. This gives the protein CASSPSGHSAGGYEQYF.

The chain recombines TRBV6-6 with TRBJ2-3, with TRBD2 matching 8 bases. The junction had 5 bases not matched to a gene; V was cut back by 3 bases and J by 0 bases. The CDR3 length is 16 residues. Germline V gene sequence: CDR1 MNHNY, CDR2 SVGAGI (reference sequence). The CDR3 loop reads CASSYRAGASTDTQYF. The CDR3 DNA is TGTGCCAGCAGTTATCGAGCGGGAGCTAGCACAGATACGCAGTATTTT.

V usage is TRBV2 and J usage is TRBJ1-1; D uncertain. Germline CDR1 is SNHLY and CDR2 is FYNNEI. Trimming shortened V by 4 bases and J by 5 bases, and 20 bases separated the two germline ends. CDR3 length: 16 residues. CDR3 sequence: CASSVVSPRLLTEAFF. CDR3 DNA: TGTGCCAGCAGTGTCGTCAGTCCCCGGCTTTTGACTGAAGCTTTCTTT.